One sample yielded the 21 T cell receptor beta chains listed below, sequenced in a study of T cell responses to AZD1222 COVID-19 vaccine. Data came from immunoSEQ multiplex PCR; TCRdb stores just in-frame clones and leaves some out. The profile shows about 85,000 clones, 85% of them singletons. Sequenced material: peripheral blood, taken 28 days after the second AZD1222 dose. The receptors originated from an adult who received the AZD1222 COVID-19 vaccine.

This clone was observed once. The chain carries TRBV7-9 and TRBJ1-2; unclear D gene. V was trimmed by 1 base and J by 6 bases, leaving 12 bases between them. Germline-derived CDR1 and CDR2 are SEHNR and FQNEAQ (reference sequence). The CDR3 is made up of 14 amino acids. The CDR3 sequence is CASSLEAGIDGYTF. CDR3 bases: TGTGCCAGCAGCTTAGAGGCGGGAATCGATGGCTACACCTTC.

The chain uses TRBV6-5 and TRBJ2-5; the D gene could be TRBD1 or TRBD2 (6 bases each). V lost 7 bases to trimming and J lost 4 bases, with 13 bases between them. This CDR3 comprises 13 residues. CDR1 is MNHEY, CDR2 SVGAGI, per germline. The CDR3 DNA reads TGTGCCAGCACCCCCCCGGGGGCAGAGACCCAGTACTTC. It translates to CASTPPGAETQYF.

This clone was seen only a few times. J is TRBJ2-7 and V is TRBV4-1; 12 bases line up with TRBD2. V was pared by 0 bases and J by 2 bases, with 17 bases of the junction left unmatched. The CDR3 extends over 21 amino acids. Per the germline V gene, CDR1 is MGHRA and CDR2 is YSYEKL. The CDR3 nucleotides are TGCGCCAGCAGCCAAGATGCCTACCAGGGGGCGACTAGCGGGGGTACCTACGAGCAGTACTTC. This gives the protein CASSQDAYQGATSGGTYEQYF.

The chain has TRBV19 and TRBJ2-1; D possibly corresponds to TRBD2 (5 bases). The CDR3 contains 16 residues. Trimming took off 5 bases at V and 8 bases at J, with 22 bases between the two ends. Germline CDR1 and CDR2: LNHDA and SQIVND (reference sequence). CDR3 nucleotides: TGTGCCAGTAGTCATCCAGGACTCACCTCGGGCCATGAGCAGTTCTTC. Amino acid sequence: CASSHPGLTSGHEQFF.

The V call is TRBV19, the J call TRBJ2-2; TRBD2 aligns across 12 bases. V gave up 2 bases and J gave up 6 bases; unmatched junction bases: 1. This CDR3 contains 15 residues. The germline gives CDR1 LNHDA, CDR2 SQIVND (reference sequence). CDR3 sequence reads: CASSILAGGPGELFF. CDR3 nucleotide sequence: TGTGCCAGTAGTATACTAGCGGGAGGGCCCGGGGAGCTGTTTTTT.

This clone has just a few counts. CDR3 DNA: TGTGCCAGCAGCCTAATGGGGAGGGCTTCCGGGGCCAACGTCCTGACTTTC. Translating gives CASSLMGRASGANVLTF. V is TRBV7-3 and J is TRBJ2-6; 7 bases line up with TRBD2. V dropped 5 bases and J dropped 4; count of bases not matched to a gene: 11. CDR1 SGHTA and CDR2 FQGTGA come from the germline V gene. The CDR3 totals 17 residues.

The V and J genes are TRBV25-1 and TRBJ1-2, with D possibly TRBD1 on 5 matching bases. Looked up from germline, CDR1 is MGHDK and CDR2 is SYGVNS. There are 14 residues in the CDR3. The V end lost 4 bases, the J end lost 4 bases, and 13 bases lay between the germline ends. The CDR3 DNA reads TGTGCCAGCAGTGCCCGGGGCAGAACCTATGGCTACACCTTC. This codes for CASSARGRTYGYTF.

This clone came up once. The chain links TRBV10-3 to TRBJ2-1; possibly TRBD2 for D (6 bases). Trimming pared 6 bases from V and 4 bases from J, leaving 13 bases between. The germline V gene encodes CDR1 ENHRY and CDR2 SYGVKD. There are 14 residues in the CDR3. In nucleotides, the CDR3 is TGTGCCATCAGCCGGGAGTCGGTTTACAATGAGCAGTTCTTC. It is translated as CAISRESVYNEQFF.

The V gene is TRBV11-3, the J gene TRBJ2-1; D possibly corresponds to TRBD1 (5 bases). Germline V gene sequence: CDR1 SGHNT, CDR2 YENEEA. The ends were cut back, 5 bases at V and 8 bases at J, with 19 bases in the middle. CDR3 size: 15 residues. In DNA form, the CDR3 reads TGTGCCAGCAGCCTGGAGCAGGGATTTCCGGATGAGCAGTTCTTC. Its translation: CASSLEQGFPDEQFF.

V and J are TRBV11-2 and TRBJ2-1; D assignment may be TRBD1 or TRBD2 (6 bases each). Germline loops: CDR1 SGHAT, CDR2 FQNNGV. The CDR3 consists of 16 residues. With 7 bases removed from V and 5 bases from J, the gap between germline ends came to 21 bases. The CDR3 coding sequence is TGTGCCAGCACCCTGAGGGGGACTCCGGCCAACAATGAGCAGTTCTTC. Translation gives CASTLRGTPANNEQFF.

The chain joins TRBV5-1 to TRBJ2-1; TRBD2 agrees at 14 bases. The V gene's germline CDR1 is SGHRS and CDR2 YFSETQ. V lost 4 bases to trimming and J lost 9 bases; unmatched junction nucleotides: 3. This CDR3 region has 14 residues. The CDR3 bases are TGCGCCAGCAGCAAAGGACTAGCGGGAGGTGAGCAGTTCTTC. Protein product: CASSKGLAGGEQFF.

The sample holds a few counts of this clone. DNA of the CDR3: TGTGCCAGCAGCCGGTTGCACGAGCAGTACTTC. As protein: CASSRLHEQYF. The chain has TRBV28 and TRBJ2-7; D call uncertain. V was cut by 6 bases and J by 5 bases, with 8 bases left in between. This CDR3 is 11 amino acids long. CDR1 and CDR2 from the germline V gene are MDHEN and SYDVKM.

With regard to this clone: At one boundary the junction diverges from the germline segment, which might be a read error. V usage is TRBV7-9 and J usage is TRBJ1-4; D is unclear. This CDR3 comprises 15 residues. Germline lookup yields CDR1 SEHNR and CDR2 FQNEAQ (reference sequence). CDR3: CASSLVGQLNEKLFF. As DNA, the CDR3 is TGTGCCAGCAGCTTAGTGGGTCAACTTAATGAGAAACTGTTTTTT.

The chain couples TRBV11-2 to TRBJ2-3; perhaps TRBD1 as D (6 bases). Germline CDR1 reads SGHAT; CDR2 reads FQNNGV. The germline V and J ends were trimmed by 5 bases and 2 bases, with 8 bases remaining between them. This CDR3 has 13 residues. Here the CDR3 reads CASSRGFTDTQYF. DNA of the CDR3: TGTGCCAGCAGCAGGGGGTTCACAGATACGCAGTATTTT.

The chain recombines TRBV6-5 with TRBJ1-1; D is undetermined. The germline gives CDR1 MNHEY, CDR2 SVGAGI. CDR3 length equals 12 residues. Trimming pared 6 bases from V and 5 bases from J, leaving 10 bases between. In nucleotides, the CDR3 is TGTGCCAGCAGCCAGGATCAGACTGAAGCTTTCTTT. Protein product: CASSQDQTEAFF.

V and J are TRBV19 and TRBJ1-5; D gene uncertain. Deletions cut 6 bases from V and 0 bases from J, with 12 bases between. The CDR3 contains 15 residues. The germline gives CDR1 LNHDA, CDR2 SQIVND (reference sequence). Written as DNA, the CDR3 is TGTGCCAGTAGCCCCCCCAGTCATAGCAATCAGCCCCAGCATTTT. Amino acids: CASSPPSHSNQPQHF.

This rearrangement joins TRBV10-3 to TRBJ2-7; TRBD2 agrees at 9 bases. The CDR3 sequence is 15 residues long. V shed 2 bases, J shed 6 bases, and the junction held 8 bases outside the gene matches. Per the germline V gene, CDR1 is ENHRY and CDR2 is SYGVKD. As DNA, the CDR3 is TGTGCCATCAGTGAGGTTGCGGGGGGGAGAGGCGAGCAGTACTTC. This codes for CAISEVAGGRGEQYF.

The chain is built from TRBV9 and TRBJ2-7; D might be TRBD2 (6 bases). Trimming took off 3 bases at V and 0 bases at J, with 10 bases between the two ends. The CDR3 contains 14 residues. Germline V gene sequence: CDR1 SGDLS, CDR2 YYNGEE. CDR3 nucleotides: TGTGCCAGCAGCGCCGGGGGTAGCTCCTACGAGCAGTACTTC. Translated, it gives CASSAGGSSYEQYF.

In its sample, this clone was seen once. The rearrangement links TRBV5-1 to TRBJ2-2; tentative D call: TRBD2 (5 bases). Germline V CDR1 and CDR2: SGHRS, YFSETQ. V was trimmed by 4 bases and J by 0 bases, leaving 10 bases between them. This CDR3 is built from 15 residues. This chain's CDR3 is CASSLNSANTGELFF. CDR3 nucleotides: TGCGCCAGCAGCCTCAATAGCGCGAACACCGGGGAGCTGTTTTTT.

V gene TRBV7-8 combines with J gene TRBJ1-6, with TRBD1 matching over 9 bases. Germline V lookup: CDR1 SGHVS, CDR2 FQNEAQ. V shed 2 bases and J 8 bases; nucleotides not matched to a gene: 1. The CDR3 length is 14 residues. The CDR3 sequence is CASSLTGGDSPLHF. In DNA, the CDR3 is TGTGCCAGCAGCTTAACAGGGGGCGATTCACCCCTCCACTTT. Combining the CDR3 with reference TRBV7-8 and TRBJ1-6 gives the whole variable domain GAGVSQSPRYKVAKRGQDVALRCDPISGHVSLFWYQQALGQGPEFLTYFQNEAQLDKSGLPSDRFFAERPEGSVSTLKIQRTQQEDSAVYLCASSLTGGDSPLHFGNGTRLTVT.

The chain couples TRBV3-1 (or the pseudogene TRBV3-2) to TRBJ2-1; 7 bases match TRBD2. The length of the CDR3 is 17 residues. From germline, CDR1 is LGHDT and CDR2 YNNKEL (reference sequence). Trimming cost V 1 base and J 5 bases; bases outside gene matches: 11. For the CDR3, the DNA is TGTGCCAGCAGCCAAGTCTCTGCGGGAGTCGGGGACAATGAGCAGTTCTTC. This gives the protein CASSQVSAGVGDNEQFF.